Given below is one TCR beta chain in context. What it recognizes is unknown. The record originates from a study of T cell responses to AZD1222 COVID-19 vaccine. The study, taken as a whole, reports: Donor demographics were predominantly white British with a female majority; clonal diversity may be underestimated. There were vaccine-associated CD4 TCRs across spike, dominant at 160-218 and 743-854. Repertoire collection took place solely once the T cell response had peaked. Baseline seropositives among AZD1222 recipients totaled only 5 to 7.

J gave up 6 bases and V 6 bases, and 18 bases lay outside the gene matches. This CDR3 spans 16 amino acids. CDR1 is SQVTM, CDR2 ANQGSEA, per germline. TCRdb's copy holds only in-frame clones and misses some; the assay was immunoSEQ multiplex PCR. The sample carries about 85,000 clones, 65% to 90% recorded once. The sequence was collected from an adult in good health. Sequenced here: peripheral blood, sampled on day 0 of AZD1222 vaccination. V usage is TRBV29-1 and J usage is TRBJ2-7, with 9 bases aligning to TRBD2. The CDR3 DNA follows: TGCAGCGTGTGTCCGAAAATAGCGGGAGAATTGTGCGAGCAGTACTTC. It yields the protein CSVCPKIAGELCEQYF.